The 24 T cell receptor beta chains reported below all come from one sample, sequenced in a study of T-cell reconstitution after alpha-beta-depleted transplantation in children. During its preparation, the TCRbeta library received unique molecular identifiers. TCRdb itself ran the PCR reads through MiXCR, one entry per CDR3 protein. Among around 600,000 distinct CDR3 sequences, 16% were seen once, and the ten largest hold 0.8% to 1.1%. Sequenced here: PBMCs from the stem cell graft donor, sampled from the stem cell graft. Receptor source: a human donor who donated a stem cell graft to a child with acute myeloid leukemia.

This clonotype was counted a few times. The chain is built from TRBV24-1 and TRBJ1-5, with D tentatively TRBD1 (5 bases). The V gene lost 5 bases and the J gene lost 5 bases, with 21 bases spanning the gap. The CDR3 spans 17 residues. CDR1 KGHDR and CDR2 SFDVKD come from the germline V gene. The CDR3 coding sequence is TGTGCCACCAGTGGAAGTGCAACAGGCGAATACGATCAGCCCCAGCATTTT. Amino acids: CATSGSATGEYDQPQHF.

The CDR3 DNA sequence: TGCGCCAGCAGCAACGGACAGGGGGCCAATGGCTACACCTTC. Its translation is CASSNGQGANGYTF. The V call is TRBV5-1, the J call TRBJ1-2; 11 bases map to TRBD1. The germline V gene encodes CDR1 SGHRS and CDR2 YFSETQ. The CDR3 is 14 amino acids. V dropped 4 bases and J dropped 6; count of bases not matched to a gene: 5.

This clonotype has just a few counts. This sequence joins TRBV6-5 and TRBJ1-6; D possibly corresponds to TRBD1 (6 bases). CDR3 length: 15 residues. The V gene lost 8 bases and the J gene lost 10 bases, with 21 bases spanning the gap. Germline CDR1 and CDR2: MNHEY and SVGAGI. CDR3 DNA: TGTGCCAGCCGATCCACCGGGGGGCTAGGGTCACCCCTCCACTTT. Encoded protein: CASRSTGGLGSPLHF.

The chain combines TRBV3-1 with TRBJ2-1, with D hard to call. The CDR3 has 14 residues. The germline CDR1 and CDR2 sequences are LGHDT and YNNKEL (reference sequence). Deletions cut 5 bases from V and 8 bases from J, with 16 bases between. The CDR3 DNA follows: TGTGCCAGCAGCTACGGGTCCTACCATGATGAGCAGTTCTTC. Protein product: CASSYGSYHDEQFF.

This clonotype was counted a few times. The chain employs TRBV11-3 and TRBJ2-3; 12 positions match TRBD2. Germline V gene data show CDR1 as SGHNT and CDR2 as YENEEA. CDR3 length equals 20 residues. The ends lost 1 base at V and 2 bases at J; junction bases unmatched: 13. CDR3 region: CASSLGALLAGGPTTDTQYF. The CDR3 DNA reads TGTGCCAGCAGCTTAGGAGCTCTACTAGCGGGGGGCCCTACCACAGATACGCAGTATTTT.

The chain recombines TRBV25-1 with TRBJ2-7; D remains ambiguous. The CDR3 contains 14 residues. Between the trimmed V and J ends, which lost 5 bases and 1 base, there was a span of 12 bases. CDR1 and CDR2 from the germline V gene are MGHDK and SYGVNS. CDR3 amino acids: CASSPDPTSYEQYF. CDR3 sequence (DNA): TGTGCCAGCAGTCCAGACCCAACTTCCTACGAGCAGTACTTC.

The chain couples TRBV12-3 or TRBV12-4 to TRBJ2-3; weak D call: TRBD2 (7 bases). This CDR3 is 17 amino acids long. Trimming pared 3 bases from V and 3 bases from J, leaving 19 bases between. CDR3 DNA: TGTGCCAGCAGTTTCATGGGGGGGCCTCTTAGGACAGATACGCAGTATTTT. Its protein is CASSFMGGPLRTDTQYF.

This clonotype was observed at least ten times. V usage is TRBV20-1 and J usage is TRBJ1-4; D perhaps matches TRBD1 (6 bases). With 5 bases removed from V and 8 bases from J, the gap between germline ends came to 24 bases. The CDR3 has 16 amino acids. Germline loops: CDR1 DFQATT, CDR2 SNEGSKA (reference sequence). In DNA form, the CDR3 reads TGCAGTGCTCTCGCGTCCCTGACAGGAAGCGGGGAAAAACTGTTTTTT. This encodes CSALASLTGSGEKLFF.

This sequence joins TRBV4-2 and TRBJ2-7; possibly TRBD2 for D (6 bases). From germline, CDR1 is LGHNA and CDR2 YNFKEQ. The CDR3 totals 19 residues. The V end was cut by 4 bases, the J end by 1 base, with 26 bases between. CDR3 loop: CASSPVAPRGSPSSYEQYV. In DNA form, the CDR3 reads TGTGCCAGCAGCCCAGTCGCACCCCGGGGGAGCCCTTCGTCCTACGAGCAGTACGTC.

J is TRBJ2-1 and V is TRBV4-1; D gene ambiguous. This CDR3 region has 14 residues. The V end lost 1 base, the J end lost 3 bases, and 7 bases lay between the germline ends. CDR1 is MGHRA, CDR2 YSYEKL, per germline. CDR3 sequence reads: CASSQGTNYNEQFF. The CDR3 DNA follows: TGCGCCAGCAGCCAAGGAACTAACTACAATGAGCAGTTCTTC.

The chain recombines TRBV6-5 with TRBJ2-3; TRBD2 agrees at 8 bases. Germline CDR1 and CDR2: MNHEY and SVGAGI. Germline trimming cut 0 bases from V and 3 bases from J; bases unmatched to any gene: 5. This CDR3 comprises 16 residues. The CDR3 here is CASSYSRGGITDTQYF. The CDR3 bases are TGTGCCAGCAGTTACTCGCGCGGGGGGATTACAGATACGCAGTATTTT.

This chain joins TRBV6-1 and TRBJ2-1, with D maybe TRBD1 (6 bases). The CDR3 has 20 amino acids. Germline CDR1 is MNHNS and CDR2 is SASEGT. Trimming took 4 bases from V and 0 from J, leaving 25 bases between them. The CDR3 coding sequence is TGTGCCAGCAGTGTGCCCCGGCAGGGGAAGGTTTTGAGCTCCTACAATGAGCAGTTCTTC. Translated: CASSVPRQGKVLSSYNEQFF.

Only a few counts were recorded for this clonotype. CDR3 nucleotides: TGTGCCAGCAGCGTAGGGGGATACGATGAAAAACTGTTTTTT. This translates into CASSVGGYDEKLFF. The chain carries TRBV9 and TRBJ1-4, with D hard to call. This CDR3 has 14 residues. V was shortened by 0 bases and J by 6 bases, with 9 bases between the two germline ends. Germline loops: CDR1 SGDLS, CDR2 YYNGEE.

The rearrangement links TRBV20-1 to TRBJ1-5; 9 positions match TRBD1. V was clipped by 3 bases and J by 6 bases; unmatched bases: 6. The germline V gene encodes CDR1 DFQATT and CDR2 SNEGSKA (reference sequence). This CDR3 region has 14 residues. The CDR3 is CSASGQGSGQPQHF. In nucleotides, the CDR3 is TGCAGTGCTAGTGGACAGGGGTCCGGTCAGCCCCAGCATTTT.

The V and J genes are TRBV7-9 and TRBJ1-1, with TRBD1 identical over 7 bases. Germline trimming cut 5 bases from V and 10 bases from J; bases unmatched to any gene: 13. The CDR3 loop spans 14 amino acids. Germline CDR1 and CDR2: SEHNR and FQNEAQ (reference sequence). CDR3 in DNA: TGTGCCAGCAGCACCCAGGGGGGAGTCCCTGGAGCTTTCTTT. Protein product: CASSTQGGVPGAFF.

The chain recombines TRBV29-1 with TRBJ2-3; perhaps TRBD2 as D (5 bases). The germline V gene encodes CDR1 SQVTM and CDR2 ANQGSEA. The CDR3 is 15 amino acids. V gave up 0 bases and J gave up 4 bases, with 14 bases separating them. The CDR3 here is CSVEDLTIGADTQYF. DNA for the CDR3: TGCAGCGTTGAAGATCTTACGATCGGGGCAGATACGCAGTATTTT.

A few counts support this clonotype. The CDR3 sequence: CASSSPEGYEQYV. In DNA, the CDR3 is TGTGCCAGCAGCTCCCCTGAGGGATACGAGCAGTACGTC. The chain has TRBV7-9 and TRBJ2-7; D possibly corresponds to TRBD2 (5 bases). Germline V gene lookup returns CDR1 SEHNR and CDR2 FQNEAQ (reference sequence). V was trimmed by 4 bases and J by 4 bases, leaving 11 bases between them. This CDR3 is 13 amino acids long.

The gene calls are TRBV11-3 and TRBJ2-7; no reliable D call. The CDR3 covers 14 residues. Germline CDR1 SGHNT, CDR2 YENEEA. V shed 4 bases and J shed 4 bases, with 14 bases lying between them. CDR3: CASSSLGSGYEQYF. The CDR3 coding sequence is TGTGCCAGCAGCTCTCTGGGCAGTGGATACGAGCAGTACTTC. Supplemented by reference TRBV11-3 and TRBJ2-7, the full variable domain reads EAGVVQSPRYKIIEKKQPVAFWCNPISGHNTLYWYLQNLGQGPELLIRYENEEAVDDSQLPKDRFSAERLKGVDSTLKIQPAELGDSAVYLCASSSLGSGYEQYFGPGTRLTVT.

This chain connects TRBV20-1 to TRBJ2-7; 11 nucleotides align to TRBD2. The CDR3 length is 18 residues. CDR1 and CDR2 (germline): DFQATT, SNEGSKA (reference sequence). With 1 base clipped from V and 2 bases from J, the junction kept 13 bases outside the gene matches. Here the CDR3 DNA reads TGCAGTGCTAGAGCCCCTAGCGGGGGGATCCCTTTAACCTACGAGCAGTACTTC. As protein: CSARAPSGGIPLTYEQYF.

This clonotype occurred many times. The gene calls are TRBV5-1 and TRBJ2-1; D tentatively fits TRBD1 or TRBD2 (5 bases each). Trimming took 4 bases from V and 5 from J, leaving 13 bases between them. The CDR3 has 14 amino acids. In germline, CDR1 is SGHRS, CDR2 YFSETQ. Here the CDR3 reads CASSGGLAHNEQFF. The CDR3 DNA is TGCGCCAGCAGCGGGGGTTTAGCCCACAATGAGCAGTTCTTC. The whole variable domain, filled in from reference TRBV5-1 and TRBJ2-1, reads KAGVTQTPRYLIKTRGQQVTLSCSPISGHRSVSWYQQTPGQGLQFLFEYFSETQRNKGNFPGRFSGRQFSNSRSEMNVSTLELGDSALYLCASSGGLAHNEQFFGPGTRLTVL.

This chain uses TRBV5-6 with TRBJ2-3; no clear D gene. Per germline, CDR1 SGHDT and CDR2 YYEEEE. CDR3 length: 16 residues. The V gene lost 0 bases and the J gene lost 4 bases, with 15 bases spanning the gap. The CDR3 DNA reads TGTGCCAGCAGCTTGGTAGATTCTCCCTGGGCAGATACGCAGTATTTT. Protein product: CASSLVDSPWADTQYF.

The chain uses TRBV7-6 and TRBJ2-5, with TRBD1 matching over 9 bases. CDR1 SGHVS and CDR2 FNYEAQ come from the germline V gene. CDR3 length equals 15 residues. V dropped 5 bases and J dropped 1; count of bases not matched to a gene: 5. CDR3 sequence reads: CASSLTQGAQETQYF. The CDR3 DNA reads TGTGCCAGCAGCCTCACACAGGGGGCCCAAGAGACCCAGTACTTC.

Ten or more counts support this clonotype. The chain uses TRBV20-1 and TRBJ2-3; D may be TRBD1 (7 bases). Germline V CDR1 and CDR2: DFQATT, SNEGSKA (reference sequence). This CDR3 is built from 14 residues. The V end was cut by 7 bases, the J end by 5 bases, with 19 bases between. The CDR3 protein is CSVVPGGQVDTQYF. DNA for the CDR3: TGCAGTGTAGTCCCAGGGGGGCAGGTAGATACGCAGTATTTT.

V gene TRBV20-1 combines with J gene TRBJ2-1; perhaps TRBD2 as D (6 bases). CDR3 size: 15 residues. CDR1 is DFQATT and CDR2 is SNEGSKA in the germline V gene (reference sequence). V was pared by 6 bases and J by 0 bases, with 15 bases between. CDR3 DNA sequence: TGCAGTGCCTCAGGACTAACAATCTCCTACAATGAGCAGTTCTTC. Residues: CSASGLTISYNEQFF.